These 27 T cell receptor beta chains originate from one sample sequenced in a study of neurological immune-mediated disorders. TCRdb independently ran MiXCR on the 5' RACE reads; one entry per CDR3 protein. The sample consists of roughly 52,000 distinct CDR3 sequences, around 3.8% of them appearing once. The sample comprised CD4+ T cells from blood. The source of these receptors is a woman between 40 and 55 years old with multiple sclerosis.

This clonotype was seen ten or more times. The chain recombines TRBV5-5 with TRBJ2-1; TRBD2 aligns across 10 bases. Germline values: CDR1 SGHKS, CDR2 YYEKEE (reference sequence). V lost 0 bases and J lost 4; bases outside the gene matches: 4. The CDR3 has 16 amino acids. The CDR3 nucleotides read TGTGCCAGCAGCTTGGTGGCTAGCGGGGGATACAATGAGCAGTTCTTC. Encoded protein: CASSLVASGGYNEQFF.

This clonotype was recorded at least ten times. V is TRBV10-3 and J is TRBJ2-7; D gene unclear. V dropped 0 bases and J dropped 6 bases, with 6 bases sitting between them. Germline CDR1 reads ENHRY; CDR2 reads SYGVKD. This CDR3 spans 12 amino acids. CDR3 residues: CAISESEFEQYF. The CDR3 DNA is TGTGCCATCAGTGAGTCGGAGTTCGAGCAGTACTTC.

In this sample, this clonotype turned up many times. In nucleotides, the CDR3 is TGTGCCAGCAGCTTGGTCTCTAGCGGGGTGAAAGATACGCAGTATTTT. This encodes CASSLVSSGVKDTQYF. The chain couples TRBV5-6 to TRBJ2-3; 9 positions agree with TRBD2. Germline loops: CDR1 SGHDT, CDR2 YYEEEE. The CDR3 spans 16 residues. V trimming: 0 bases; J trimming: 5 bases; junction bases outside the gene matches: 7. The full variable domain, with the rest looked up from reference TRBV5-6 and TRBJ2-3, is DAGVTQSPTHLIKTRGQQVTLRCSPKSGHDTVSWYQQALGQGPQFIFQYYEEEERQRGNFPDRFSGHQFPNYSSELNVNALLLGDSALYLCASSLVSSGVKDTQYFGPGTRLTVL.

This clonotype has at least ten counts. DNA for the CDR3: TGCGCCAGCAGCTCCGGGCCAACAACCAACGAGCAGTACTTC. It yields the protein CASSSGPTTNEQYF. The rearrangement joins TRBV5-1 to TRBJ2-7; D remains unclear. Trimming removed 3 bases at V and 5 bases at J, with 15 bases between. In germline, CDR1 is SGHRS, CDR2 YFSETQ. This CDR3 is 14 amino acids long.

This clonotype appeared many times. The chain recombines TRBV6-1 with TRBJ1-6; 7 positions match TRBD1. Trimming at V came to 6 bases and at J to 8 bases, leaving 13 bases not matched to a gene. The V gene's germline CDR1 is MNHNS and CDR2 SASEGT. The CDR3 length is 16 residues. This CDR3 reads CASRYRDSLLYSPLHF. CDR3 coding DNA: TGTGCCAGCAGATACCGGGACAGCCTCCTCTATTCACCCCTCCACTTT.

This clonotype has at least ten counts. The chain recombines TRBV14 with TRBJ1-2; tentative D call: TRBD1 (6 bases). Trimming took off 0 bases at V and 5 bases at J, with 16 bases between the two ends. The CDR3 runs 16 residues. The V gene's germline CDR1 is SGHDN and CDR2 FVKESK. The CDR3 here is CASSQESYRVGYGYTF. The DNA for the CDR3 is TGTGCCAGCAGCCAAGAATCCTACAGGGTAGGGTATGGCTACACCTTC.

This clonotype was seen repeatedly, ten times or more. CDR3 region: CATSGSRTSNTGELFF. The DNA for the CDR3 is TGTGCCACCAGCGGCTCAAGGACTAGCAACACCGGGGAGCTGTTTTTT. The chain employs TRBV24-1 and TRBJ2-2; 8 bases align to TRBD2. V lost 7 bases, J lost 2 bases, and 8 bases stayed unmatched. There are 16 residues in the CDR3. Germline V gene sequence: CDR1 KGHDR, CDR2 SFDVKD.

This clonotype was detected ten times or more. The chain carries TRBV5-1 and TRBJ1-2; D is undetermined. The CDR3 is 14 residues long. Germline loops: CDR1 SGHRS, CDR2 YFSETQ. Trimming left V 0 bases short and J 4 bases short, with 10 bases between. CDR3 loop: CASSLASGIYGYTF. CDR3 DNA: TGCGCCAGCAGCTTGGCCTCAGGAATCTATGGCTACACCTTC.

This clonotype was seen ten or more times. V is TRBV7-7 and J is TRBJ1-3; D call uncertain. The germline gives CDR1 SSHAT, CDR2 FNYEAQ (reference sequence). V was shortened by 5 bases and J by 6 bases, with 17 bases between the two germline ends. This CDR3 is built from 15 residues. CDR3 amino acids: CASSRPFRAVNTIYF. CDR3 nucleotide sequence: TGTGCCAGCAGCCGACCTTTTCGGGCCGTAAACACCATATATTTT.

This clonotype was recorded many times. The V call is TRBV5-1, the J call TRBJ2-6; D call uncertain. Germline V gene data show CDR1 as SGHRS and CDR2 as YFSETQ. Trimming took 6 bases from V and 0 from J, leaving 7 bases between them. The CDR3 is 14 residues long. CDR3 in amino acids: CASNDFSGANVLTF. In nucleotides, the CDR3 is TGCGCCAGCAACGACTTCTCTGGGGCCAACGTCCTGACTTTC.

This clonotype was detected many times. J is TRBJ1-2 and V is TRBV12-3 or TRBV12-4; D not certain. Trimming removed 5 bases from V and 5 bases from J, with 12 bases in between. The CDR3 contains 13 residues. CDR3 in DNA: TGTGCCAGCAGTACAAATAGGGTTTATGGCTACACCTTC. As protein: CASSTNRVYGYTF.

The table lists this clonotype with many counts. CDR3 loop: CSASPGGRHNEQFF. The CDR3 region has the DNA TGCAGTGCGTCACCGGGGGGCAGACACAATGAGCAGTTCTTC. The V and J genes are TRBV20-1 and TRBJ2-1; a weak D match, TRBD2 (7 bases). The V end was cut by 6 bases, the J end by 5 bases, with 17 bases between. CDR3 length equals 14 residues. Germline CDR1 is DFQATT and CDR2 is SNEGSKA (reference sequence).

This clonotype occurred many times. The chain joins TRBV5-1 to TRBJ2-5; 9 bases agree with TRBD2. Unmatched junction bases numbered 2, after V lost 4 bases and J lost 4 bases. The CDR3 has 13 amino acids. The V gene's germline CDR1 is SGHRS and CDR2 YFSETQ. In nucleotides, the CDR3 is TGCGCCAGCAGCCCGGGACTAGCAGAGACCCAGTACTTC. Encoded protein: CASSPGLAETQYF.

This clonotype occurred many times. The rearrangement uses TRBV2 and TRBJ2-7; 9 positions match TRBD2. CDR1 is SNHLY and CDR2 is FYNNEI in the germline V gene. Trimming removed 6 bases from V and 0 bases from J; junction bases left unmatched: 6. This CDR3 region has 15 residues. The CDR3 region has the DNA TGTGCCAGCAGACTTCAGCGGGGGGCCTCCTACGAGCAGTACTTC. Translation: CASRLQRGASYEQYF.

This clonotype was recorded at least ten times. The chain employs TRBV6-1 and TRBJ1-5; D is unclear. Germline V gene lookup returns CDR1 MNHNS and CDR2 SASEGT. This CDR3 is 14 amino acids long. Trimming shortened V by 3 bases and J by 0 bases, and 6 bases separated the two germline ends. The CDR3 DNA sequence: TGTGCCAGCAGTGAGTCATATAGCAATCAGCCCCAGCATTTT. This codes for CASSESYSNQPQHF.

This clonotype occurred many times. The rearrangement links TRBV7-8 to TRBJ2-7; D possibly corresponds to TRBD2 (5 bases). This CDR3 has 17 amino acids. V was pared by 2 bases and J by 3 bases, with 20 bases between. The germline CDR1 and CDR2 sequences are SGHVS and FQNEAQ. The CDR3 loop is CASSLRGRLARIYEQYF. CDR3 in DNA: TGTGCCAGCAGCTTACGGGGTAGGCTAGCTCGGATCTACGAGCAGTACTTC.

This clonotype occurred many times. The rearrangement links TRBV11-2 to TRBJ2-3; 9 bases agree with TRBD2. The germline gives CDR1 SGHAT, CDR2 FQNNGV. With V trimmed by 3 bases and J by 1 base, 5 bases remained unmatched. This CDR3 has 16 residues. CDR3 in DNA: TGTGCCAGCAGCTTGGAGATAGCGGGGGGCACAGATACGCAGTATTTT. Translated, it gives CASSLEIAGGTDTQYF.

This clonotype was counted many times. V usage is TRBV7-9 and J usage is TRBJ1-1; TRBD1 matches at 7 bases. The CDR3 is 15 residues long. CDR1 is SEHNR, CDR2 FQNEAQ, per germline (reference sequence). The trim removed 5 bases at V and 0 bases at J, leaving 6 bases unmatched. The CDR3 DNA is TGTGCCAGCAGCCTGACAGGGATTTTGAACACTGAAGCTTTCTTT. This gives the protein CASSLTGILNTEAFF.

This clonotype was found many times. This chain joins TRBV10-3 and TRBJ1-2; D is unclear. CDR3 size: 12 residues. Trimming took 6 bases from V and 5 from J, leaving 10 bases between them. Germline assignment: CDR1 ENHRY and CDR2 SYGVKD. CDR3 region: CAISASTYGYTF. CDR3 sequence (DNA): TGTGCCATCAGCGCAAGTACGTATGGCTACACCTTC.

This clonotype has at least ten counts. This rearrangement joins TRBV5-6 to TRBJ2-7; no reliable D call. The CDR3 is 12 amino acids. V was shortened by 5 bases and J by 3 bases, with 9 bases between the two germline ends. Germline V CDR1 and CDR2: SGHDT, YYEEEE. CDR3 sequence: CASSSDLYEQYF. The CDR3 DNA follows: TGTGCCAGCAGTTCCGACCTCTACGAGCAGTACTTC.

At least ten counts were recorded for this clonotype. The chain combines TRBV7-2 with TRBJ1-5; 8 positions match TRBD1. Germline trimming cut 5 bases from V and 2 bases from J; bases unmatched to any gene: 2. Germline CDR1 SGHTA, CDR2 FQGNSA. CDR3 length: 14 amino acids. CDR3 sequence: CASSPDRGNQPQHF. Written as DNA, the CDR3 is TGTGCCAGCAGCCCGGACAGGGGCAATCAGCCCCAGCATTTT.

V and J are TRBV20-1 and TRBJ1-1; D gene uncertain. The V and J ends lost 4 bases and 0 bases respectively, with 6 bases between them. Germline V lookup: CDR1 DFQATT, CDR2 SNEGSKA (reference sequence). The CDR3 consists of 12 residues. CDR3 in DNA: TGCAGTGCTATGCCCATGAACACTGAAGCTTTCTTT. It codes for CSAMPMNTEAFF.

This clonotype was seen repeatedly, ten times or more. The chain is built from TRBV10-3 and TRBJ1-6; 7 positions agree with TRBD1. CDR1 ENHRY and CDR2 SYGVKD come from the germline V gene. This CDR3 has 16 amino acids. The trim removed 1 base at V and 7 bases at J, leaving 7 bases unmatched. In DNA, the CDR3 is TGTGCCATCAGTGAGTTCCAGACAGGGAAGAATTCACCCCTCCACTTT. Its translation: CAISEFQTGKNSPLHF.

This clonotype was detected many times. J is TRBJ2-3 and V is TRBV20-1, with D unresolved. The CDR3 totals 15 residues. V was trimmed by 1 base and J by 0 bases, leaving 11 bases between them. Germline loops: CDR1 DFQATT, CDR2 SNEGSKA (reference sequence). CDR3 coding DNA: TGCAGTGCTAGAGCCCCGTCATCCAGCACAGATACGCAGTATTTT. Its translation is CSARAPSSSTDTQYF.

This clonotype was observed many times. The rearrangement joins TRBV29-1 to TRBJ2-1; maybe TRBD2 (6 bases). Trimming cost V 3 bases and J 5 bases, with 17 bases left between them. The CDR3 covers 15 residues. The germline V gene encodes CDR1 SQVTM and CDR2 ANQGSEA. This chain's CDR3 is CSVERRGEENNEQFF. CDR3 DNA: TGCAGCGTTGAGAGGCGGGGCGAAGAAAACAATGAGCAGTTCTTC.

This clonotype was observed at least ten times. V is TRBV3-1 and J is TRBJ1-4; no reliable D call. V was pared by 3 bases and J by 3 bases, with 5 bases between. The germline gives CDR1 LGHDT, CDR2 YNNKEL (reference sequence). The CDR3 is 13 residues long. The CDR3 here is CASSQLANEKLFF. The CDR3 DNA is TGTGCCAGCAGCCAGCTGGCTAATGAAAAACTGTTTTTT.

This clonotype was detected many times. V gene TRBV18 combines with J gene TRBJ2-5; D unresolved. The CDR3 consists of 13 residues. Germline V gives CDR1 KGHSH, CDR2 LQKENI. Deletions cut 6 bases from V and 5 bases from J, with 13 bases between. For the CDR3, the DNA is TGTGCCAGCTCGCCTTTAATGGATGAGACCCAGTACTTC. Protein product: CASSPLMDETQYF.